These T cell receptor beta chains were read from a single sample in a study of technical replicates of blood from several donors. Produced via immunoSEQ multiplex PCR; TCRdb's table is partial and in-frame only. Among some 70,000 clones listed, about 90% were seen once. What was sequenced was T cells isolated from PBMCs. The receptors were sampled from a human donor in good health. CDR3s include the opening cysteine and the closing phenylalanine or tryptophan. Fields, in order: V gene, D gene, CDR3 protein. The D gene is left open where the match is weak.

v_call: TRBV10-3; d_call: .; cdr3_aa: CAISEDRSTNEKLFF
v_call: TRBV27; d_call: TRBD1; cdr3_aa: CASSLTGTADSNQPQHF
v_call: TRBV12-5; d_call: .; cdr3_aa: CASGSGPGTDTQYF
v_call: TRBV6-1; d_call: TRBD1; cdr3_aa: CASSLDRGNEQFF
v_call: TRBV27; d_call: .; cdr3_aa: CASSPYSNQPQHF
v_call: TRBV6-5; d_call: TRBD2; cdr3_aa: CASSYSAGAVVNEQFF
v_call: TRBV28; d_call: .; cdr3_aa: CASSTPPTVFYGYTF
v_call: TRBV6-5; d_call: .; cdr3_aa: CASSYSENPYEQYF
v_call: TRBV28; d_call: TRBD2; cdr3_aa: CASRLAGEGDIQYF
v_call: TRBV18; d_call: .; cdr3_aa: CASSPNEVKTGSYGYTF
v_call: TRBV11-3; d_call: .; cdr3_aa: CASSLVTESYEQYF
v_call: TRBV9; d_call: .; cdr3_aa: CASSVALGGQETQYF
v_call: TRBV30; d_call: .; cdr3_aa: CAWMKDYRTGAPGDTEAFF
v_call: TRBV30; d_call: .; cdr3_aa: CAWSSGGSGNYGYTF
v_call: TRBV19; d_call: .; cdr3_aa: CASSFDNSYNEQFF
v_call: TRBV28; d_call: .; cdr3_aa: CASSNRASTEAFF
v_call: TRBV11-2; d_call: .; cdr3_aa: CASSLRSGTGNTIYF
v_call: TRBV10-3; d_call: TRBD2; cdr3_aa: CAITSGLAASYNEQFF
v_call: TRBV6-5; d_call: .; cdr3_aa: CASSAEISSYEQYF
v_call: TRBV7-8; d_call: TRBD1; cdr3_aa: CASSTPLTGFPDTQYF
v_call: TRBV4-1; d_call: .; cdr3_aa: CASSQTTSRTTGELFF
v_call: TRBV6-5; d_call: TRBD2; cdr3_aa: CASRTFERGTYEQYF
v_call: TRBV11-3; d_call: TRBD2; cdr3_aa: CASSFRTSGKTDTQYF
v_call: TRBV11-3; d_call: TRBD2; cdr3_aa: CASSLTSGQQETQYF
v_call: TRBV11-2; d_call: .; cdr3_aa: CASSLESAREGNEQFF
v_call: TRBV5-1; d_call: .; cdr3_aa: CASITTRIQYF
v_call: TRBV5-6; d_call: .; cdr3_aa: CASSSDFNTEAFF
v_call: TRBV13; d_call: TRBD2; cdr3_aa: CASSLEAGASYEQYF
v_call: TRBV30; d_call: TRBD1; cdr3_aa: CAWRLTGSGNTIYF
v_call: TRBV19; d_call: .; cdr3_aa: CASRRTTAGYGYTF
v_call: TRBV29-1; d_call: .; cdr3_aa: CSVLGQGQADTQYF
v_call: TRBV5-4; d_call: TRBD2; cdr3_aa: CASSRRLAGESDEQFF
v_call: TRBV4-1; d_call: TRBD1; cdr3_aa: CASSQDQGARTEAFF
v_call: TRBV7-9; d_call: TRBD2; cdr3_aa: CASSQGLAGGYNEQFF
v_call: TRBV7-9; d_call: TRBD1; cdr3_aa: CASSPTGDPYEQYF
v_call: TRBV29-1; d_call: TRBD1; cdr3_aa: CSVEGQGFSGNGYTF
v_call: TRBV7-9; d_call: .; cdr3_aa: CASSTSVVEPQHF
v_call: TRBV28; d_call: TRBD1; cdr3_aa: CASSFPGTGRYEQYF
v_call: TRBV12-5; d_call: TRBD2; cdr3_aa: CASGPTSETDTQYF
v_call: TRBV15; d_call: TRBD2; cdr3_aa: CATSLFFNAREGQETQYF
v_call: TRBV28; d_call: TRBD2; cdr3_aa: CASSLLAGGQETQYF
v_call: TRBV14; d_call: .; cdr3_aa: CASSQYGQPESENTEAFF
v_call: TRBV9; d_call: TRBD2; cdr3_aa: CASSGDKLAGLNEQFF
v_call: TRBV28; d_call: .; cdr3_aa: CASSFADSYEQYF
v_call: TRBV10-3; d_call: .; cdr3_aa: CAISESRGSVLTF
v_call: TRBV9; d_call: TRBD2; cdr3_aa: CASSQAGGRETQYF
v_call: TRBV14; d_call: TRBD1; cdr3_aa: CASSERTGANTGELFF
v_call: TRBV9; d_call: .; cdr3_aa: CASSVGGSSYEQYF
v_call: TRBV7-2; d_call: TRBD1; cdr3_aa: CASSLGGQVNEKLFF
v_call: TRBV4-2; d_call: TRBD1; cdr3_aa: CASTLSGGADTEAFF
v_call: TRBV23-1; d_call: TRBD1; cdr3_aa: CASSLGQGAGELFF
v_call: TRBV4-3; d_call: .; cdr3_aa: CASSQGVSTGNLSYEQYF
v_call: TRBV5-1; d_call: .; cdr3_aa: CASSPLASYEQYF
v_call: TRBV27; d_call: .; cdr3_aa: CASSPTDYLSYEQYF
v_call: TRBV18; d_call: TRBD1; cdr3_aa: CASSPQGVHEQYF
v_call: TRBV2; d_call: TRBD1; cdr3_aa: CASSEIRGPNYGYTF
v_call: TRBV4-1; d_call: TRBD2; cdr3_aa: CASSRLEGIAGGNEQFF
v_call: TRBV14; d_call: .; cdr3_aa: CASSQDLEGYYGYTF
v_call: TRBV7-2; d_call: TRBD1; cdr3_aa: CASSLLPGQGFYEQYF